This T cell receptor (beta chain) emerged from a study of cytomegalovirus exposure and HLA in healthy donors. Study as a whole: Findings of an earlier analysis included more than 90 million unique TCR beta sequences from roughly 200 million T cells. Findings and limits, study-wide: Most likely, a cluster of highly shared sequence variants arose as a sequencing artifact.

This PCR relied on a set of 60 Vbeta primers and 13 Jbeta primers. Assay: immunoSEQ multiplex PCR; the TCRdb copy retains only in-frame clones and omits some. The top ten hold roughly 2.8% of the sample, which has roughly 190,000 clones, more than 75% seen once. For this clone: Its antigen remains unidentified.

The sequence was collected from a woman between 45 and 65 years old in good health and CMV-seropositive. The sequencing input was PBMCs.

The CDR3 sequence is CASSLPSGGVNTGELFF. As DNA, the CDR3 is TGTGCCAGCAGCTTACCTAGCGGGGGGGTCAACACCGGGGAGCTGTTTTTT. This sequence joins TRBV5-4 and TRBJ2-2; TRBD2 matches 12 bases. The CDR3 consists of 17 residues. J lost 2 bases, V lost 2 bases, and 4 bases had no gene match. Germline V gene sequence: CDR1 SGHNT, CDR2 YYREEE (reference sequence).